This T cell receptor beta chain was documented in a study of OX40 agonist ivuxolimab in advanced cancers. Findings of the study overall: Mean expanded clone counts were higher in CD8+ than CD4+ T cells.

As to this clone: Its antigen is still unknown.

V lost 2 bases and J lost 4, with 14 bases in between. CDR3 length: 16 amino acids. Germline assignment: CDR1 LNHDA and CDR2 SQIVND (reference sequence). Data came from immunoSEQ multiplex PCR; TCRdb stores just in-frame clones and leaves some out. Here the sample spans 60,000 or so clones, approximately 83% being singletons. The sequencing here drew on CD4+ or CD8+ T cells sorted from blood, taken in a trial of the OX40 agonist ivuxolimab. The chain has TRBV19 and TRBJ2-2, with D possibly being TRBD1 or TRBD2 (5 bases each). The TCR comes from an adult with an advanced solid tumor such as melanoma, head and neck, liver or kidney cancer. Here the CDR3 reads CASSITGTAGTGELFF. CDR3 DNA: TGTGCCAGTAGTATAACCGGGACCGCGGGCACCGGGGAGCTGTTTTTT.